This T cell receptor beta chain was identified during a study of cytomegalovirus exposure and HLA in healthy donors. Germline loops: CDR1 SNHLY, CDR2 FYNNEI. The CDR3 consists of 15 residues. Losses at the gene ends were 6 bases for V and 6 bases for J; bases not matched to a gene: 8. Details on this clone: Its antigen is not known.

Study-level findings and limits: Near-uniform donor sequencing depth was presumed by presence/absence analyses.

It was with 60 Vbeta and 13 Jbeta primers that the PCR ran. How the authors handled the data: Later analysis identified 65 million to 80 million unique TCR beta chains, around 10 million shared. Data came from immunoSEQ multiplex PCR; TCRdb stores just in-frame clones and leaves some out. From that table come the V and J calls and clone size; the DNA was used to work out D and trimming. The sample holds 190,000 or so clones, under 90% seen once. The sequencing sample was made of PBMCs. The genes are TRBV2 and TRBJ1-4; TRBD1 matches 9 bases. The origin of this receptor is a boy younger than 10 in good health and CMV-seronegative. CDR3 nucleotides: TGTGCCAGCAGGGTCCCCGACAGGGGGGATGAAAAACTGTTTTTT. Amino acid sequence: CASRVPDRGDEKLFF.